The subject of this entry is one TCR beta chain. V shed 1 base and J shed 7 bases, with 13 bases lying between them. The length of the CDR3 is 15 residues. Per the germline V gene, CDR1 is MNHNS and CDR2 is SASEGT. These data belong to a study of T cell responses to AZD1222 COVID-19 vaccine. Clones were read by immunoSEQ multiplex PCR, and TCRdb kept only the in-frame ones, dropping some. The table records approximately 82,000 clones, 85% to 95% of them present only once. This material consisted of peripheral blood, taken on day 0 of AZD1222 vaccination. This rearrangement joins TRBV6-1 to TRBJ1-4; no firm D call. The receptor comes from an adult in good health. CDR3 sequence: CASSEDTTRREKLFF. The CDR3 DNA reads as TGTGCCAGCAGTGAAGATACCACAAGGCGTGAAAAACTGTTTTTT.